The 6 T cell receptor beta chains given below trace back to one sample, sequenced in a study of spatial heterogeneity in lung cancer. TCRdb redid the calling of the 5' RACE reads with MiXCR, one entry per CDR3 protein. The data hold about 7,800 distinct CDR3 sequences, with about 9.1% observed a single time. The time point is: sample taken at primary tumor resection. The specimen was PBMCs, collected at surgery. The receptor set was obtained from a male donor with early-stage non-small cell lung cancer.

This clonotype has more than one count but fewer than ten. The chain uses TRBV9 and TRBJ2-6; D call uncertain. Germline V gene data show CDR1 as SGDLS and CDR2 as YYNGEE. Trimming took off 0 bases at V and 1 base at J, with 2 bases between the two ends. This CDR3 is 14 amino acids long. The CDR3 is CASSVGSGANVLTF. CDR3 in DNA: TGTGCCAGCAGCGTAGGGTCTGGGGCCAACGTCCTGACTTTC. Looking up the rest from reference TRBV9 and TRBJ2-6 gives the full variable domain: DSGVTQTPKHLITATGQRVTLRCSPRSGDLSVYWYQQSLDQGLQFLIQYYNGEERAKGNILERFSAQQFPDLHSELNLSSLELGDSALYFCASSVGSGANVLTFGAGSRLTVL.

There are many counts of this clonotype. The chain uses TRBV12-3 or TRBV12-4 and TRBJ2-3, with TRBD1 matching over 7 bases. The V gene end was trimmed by 8 bases and the J gene end by 1 base; junction bases not matched to a gene: 3. There are 13 residues in the CDR3. The CDR3: CASGGQGTDTQYF. Here the CDR3 DNA reads TGTGCCAGCGGAGGACAGGGCACAGATACGCAGTATTTT.

This clonotype was seen a handful of times. The chain recombines TRBV19 with TRBJ1-1; 11 nucleotides agree with TRBD1. This CDR3 region has 16 residues. Trimming cost V 4 bases and J 4 bases; bases outside gene matches: 8. The germline V gene encodes CDR1 LNHDA and CDR2 SQIVND (reference sequence). This CDR3 reads CASSTRTGGGGTEAFF. The CDR3 DNA is TGTGCCAGTAGTACCCGGACAGGGGGCGGGGGCACTGAAGCTTTCTTT.

There are many counts of this clonotype. This rearrangement joins TRBV5-4 to TRBJ1-5, with unresolved D. The CDR3 has 12 amino acids. V lost 2 bases and J 4 bases, leaving 4 bases between the germline ends. CDR1 is SGHNT and CDR2 is YYREEE in the germline V gene (reference sequence). The CDR3 reads CASSFGNQPQHF. The CDR3 DNA reads as TGTGCCAGCAGCTTTGGGAATCAGCCCCAGCATTTT.

The rearrangement joins TRBV10-3 to TRBJ2-1; possible D gene TRBD2, 6 bases. Germline V gives CDR1 ENHRY, CDR2 SYGVKD. The CDR3 loop spans 13 amino acids. V dropped 6 bases and J dropped 7 bases, with 13 bases sitting between them. The CDR3 DNA sequence: TGTGCCATCAGCGGCCCGGGGAGGAATGAGCAGTTCTTC. This codes for CAISGPGRNEQFF.

The rearrangement uses TRBV27 and TRBJ1-4; D not certain. The CDR3 is 14 residues long. Per germline, CDR1 MNHEY and CDR2 SMNVEV (reference sequence). Trimming removed 6 bases at V and 8 bases at J, with 16 bases between. The CDR3 sequence is CASSLESEMEKLFF. The CDR3 nucleotides read TGTGCCAGCAGCTTAGAATCCGAGATGGAAAAACTGTTTTTT.